A selection of T cell receptor beta chains follows, all from one sample in a study of beta chain features in type 1 diabetes. The assay was immunoSEQ multiplex PCR, and TCRdb's table has in-frame clones only and misses some. The data contain under 50,000 clones, roughly 56% of them singletons. Input material: Tregs from blood. The receptor source for this set is a young woman in good health. CDR3s include the opening cysteine and the closing phenylalanine or tryptophan. Fields, in order: V gene, CDR3 length, D gene, clone size, J gene, CDR3 protein, CDR3 DNA. A D gene is named only where the DNA matches it firmly. Not all rows give a size; the values are once, few, many and, for expanded clones, a class.

v_call: TRBV5-1
cdr3_length: 15
d_call: TRBD2
clone_size: -
j_call: TRBJ2-7
cdr3_aa: CASSAGGTSWYEQYF
cdr3_nt: TGCGCCAGCAGCGCGGGCGGGACTAGTTGGTACGAGCAGTACTTC

v_call: TRBV28
cdr3_length: 12
d_call: TRBD1
clone_size: -
j_call: TRBJ1-4
cdr3_aa: CASRPGQEKLFF
cdr3_nt: TGTGCCAGCAGACCGGGACAGGAAAAACTGTTTTTT

v_call: TRBV27
cdr3_length: 18
d_call: TRBD2
clone_size: few
j_call: TRBJ2-7
cdr3_aa: CASSAGALGLAGGYEQYF
cdr3_nt: TGTGCCAGCAGTGCCGGGGCCCTGGGACTAGCGGGCGGCTACGAGCAGTACTTC

v_call: TRBV6-5
cdr3_length: 13
d_call: -
clone_size: -
j_call: TRBJ2-7
cdr3_aa: CASRPGGTYEQYF
cdr3_nt: TGTGCCAGCAGGCCGGGGGGCACATACGAGCAGTACTTC

v_call: TRBV4-2
cdr3_length: 16
d_call: -
clone_size: once
j_call: TRBJ1-2
cdr3_aa: CASSQDLASGQTGYTF
cdr3_nt: TGTGCCAGCAGCCAAGACTTGGCCTCCGGACAGACCGGCTACACCTTC

v_call: TRBV6-6
cdr3_length: 14
d_call: -
clone_size: -
j_call: TRBJ1-4
cdr3_aa: CASSYSGANEKLFF
cdr3_nt: TGTGCCAGCAGTTACTCAGGGGCTAATGAAAAACTGTTTTTT

v_call: TRBV6-5
cdr3_length: 12
d_call: -
clone_size: few
j_call: TRBJ1-3
cdr3_aa: CASSRGGNTIYF
cdr3_nt: TGTGCCAGCAGTCGGGGTGGAAACACCATATATTTT

v_call: TRBV10-3
cdr3_length: 14
d_call: -
clone_size: few
j_call: TRBJ2-1
cdr3_aa: CAISQGGNHNEQFF
cdr3_nt: TGTGCCATCAGTCAGGGCGGTAATCACAATGAGCAGTTCTTC

v_call: TRBV7-8
cdr3_length: 15
d_call: -
clone_size: -
j_call: TRBJ1-1
cdr3_aa: CASTQREVGNTEAFF
cdr3_nt: TGTGCCAGCACCCAACGGGAGGTTGGGAACACTGAAGCTTTCTTT

v_call: TRBV13
cdr3_length: 13
d_call: -
clone_size: -
j_call: TRBJ2-7
cdr3_aa: CASSVGNTYEQYF
cdr3_nt: TGTGCCAGCAGCGTCGGGAATACCTACGAGCAGTACTTC

v_call: TRBV7-2
cdr3_length: 13
d_call: -
clone_size: few
j_call: TRBJ1-5
cdr3_aa: CASSPSPQQPQHF
cdr3_nt: TGTGCCAGCAGCCCAAGCCCGCAACAGCCCCAGCATTTT

v_call: TRBV5-1
cdr3_length: 15
d_call: -
clone_size: -
j_call: TRBJ2-7
cdr3_aa: CASSLVVGSSDEQYF
cdr3_nt: TGCGCCAGCAGCTTGGTTGTCGGGAGTTCGGACGAGCAGTACTTC